This T cell receptor (beta chain) was sequenced in a study of cytomegalovirus exposure and HLA in healthy donors. The study's findings and limits: Earlier results showed most TCR beta V segments being productive about 87% or about 30% of the time. The study had only CMV serostatus as immune exposure information. V- and J-gene trimming of TCR beta was linked (in a later analysis) to a missense DCLRE1C variant. A later analysis appeared to link common viral pathogens to several of the most significant clusters.

Comment on this clone: The antigen is not known.

The study ran its PCR with 60 Vbeta and 13 Jbeta primers. Libraries were prepared by immunoSEQ multiplex PCR; TCRdb keeps only in-frame clonotypes and omits some of them. There are 150,000 to 200,000 clones in the sample; over 75% occur only once, and 2.5% to 3.5% lies in the top ten. The CDR3 length is 14 residues. With 3 bases clipped from V and 1 base from J, the junction kept 1 base outside the gene matches. Germline loops: CDR1 SGDLS, CDR2 YYNGEE. The sample was PBMCs. The chain carries TRBV9 and TRBJ1-2, with TRBD1 matching over 9 bases. This receptor was taken from a female donor in good health and CMV-seronegative. This CDR3 reads CASSATGGNYGYTF. The CDR3 nucleotides read TGTGCCAGCAGCGCGACAGGGGGTAACTATGGCTACACCTTC.